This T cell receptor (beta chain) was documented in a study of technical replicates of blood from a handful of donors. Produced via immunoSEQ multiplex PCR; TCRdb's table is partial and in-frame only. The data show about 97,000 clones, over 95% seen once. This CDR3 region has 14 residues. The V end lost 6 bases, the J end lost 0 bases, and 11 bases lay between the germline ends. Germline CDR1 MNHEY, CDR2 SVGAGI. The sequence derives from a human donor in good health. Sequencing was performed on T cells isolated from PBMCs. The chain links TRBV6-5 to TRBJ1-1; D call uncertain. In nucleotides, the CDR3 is TGTGCCAGCAGACGTAGCCAACTGAACACTGAAGCTTTCTTT. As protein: CASRRSQLNTEAFF.